This entry features one T cell receptor (beta chain) sequence. Which antigen it targets is not known. No clone much larger than this one lies a single base away; base qualities are absent. TCR cDNA was made using 5'RACE template switching, a step that added a universal primer site and unique molecular identifiers. cDNA synthesis was primed from both the TCR alpha and TCR beta constant segments. Two PCR steps were used to amplify libraries, with sample barcodes and sequencing adapters being added in the second step. Libraries were sequenced on Illumina HiSeq 2500 (2x100 bp) or NovaSeq (2x150 bp). From the authors' description of their analysis: Reads were demultiplexed and collapsed into UMI consensus sequences with MIGEC, and V(D)J alignment was performed with MiXCR. Vaccine-responding clonotypes were defined with edgeR using replicate PBMC samples, requiring FDR below 0.01 and a log2 fold change above 5 up to day 15. Bulk clonotypes were assigned CD4 or CD8 identity according to which sequenced CD4 or CD8 repertoire held them at higher abundance. Using fastp trimming at Q25 and MiXCR clonotype assembly, TCRdb reanalyzed the public sequencing data and kept in-frame beta chains. Merged by CDR3 protein, the rows form single entries marked with the most common genes and DNA. The V and J calls and clone size come from TCRdb's table, not from the authors' own analysis. The sample table holds under 700,000 distinct CDR3 sequences, of which about a sixth were seen once. Approximately 15% of the sample lies in the top ten.

CDR1 and CDR2 (MDHEN, SYDVKM) derive from the germline V gene. The CDR3 holds 16 amino acids from the cysteine to the phenylalanine. The entry retains the CDR3 DNA only, 48 bases that are in frame from base 1. V drops 6 bases and J drops 3 bases, leaving 20 bases in between. This specimen belongs to a study of T cells after yellow fever vaccination (dated by TCRdb to about 2019). Background for the entire study: The SMART-Seq v4 Ultra Low Input RNA kit was used to prepare libraries from fractions with low cell numbers. To follow T-cell clones before and after both primary and booster YFV17D yellow fever vaccination, bulk TCR alpha and beta repertoires underwent longitudinal sequencing. The cohort comprised two healthy male donors, one aged 18 to 29 and one aged 30 to 40 years. Blood samples were taken at several timepoints before and after primary and secondary immunization, and bulk PBMC replicates and cell subsets were isolated.

The treatment or condition label corresponds to: live attenuated yellow fever vaccine strain. At each blood-draw timepoint, two biological replicates of bulk PBMCs were collected. PBMCs were isolated from peripheral blood using a standard Ficoll-Paque protocol. TriZol was used to extract RNA from bulk PBMCs, from CD4 and CD8 fractions, and from dextramer-positive and dextramer-negative fractions. General conclusions and limits of the study: The secondary T-cell response was weaker than the primary response but faster, peaking on day 5 instead of day 15. Because only a couple of donors were included in the study, the extent to which the findings can be generalized is limited. Because abundant contaminating clonotypes from the bulk population could be contained in FACS-sorted repertoires, computational filtering was required. Most clones expanded after primary vaccination were re-detected after the booster (almost 97% of CD4 and approximately 88% of CD8), suggesting broad memory maintenance. A small fraction of clonotypes showed up in both the CD4 and CD8 compartments, probably as a result of convergent recombination.

The material was PBMCs, obtained 5 to 6 days after the first yellow fever vaccination. This chain joins TRBV28 to TRBJ1-2; TRBD1 is a possible D gene, resting on 5 matching bases. The source is a man aged 18-30 years who received the YFV17D yellow fever vaccine. The DNA sequence reads TGTGCCAGCAGAAAACAGGCGAGGTCAGTGTACTATGGCTACACCTTC. Translated, it gives CASRKQARSVYYGYTF.